This T cell receptor (beta chain) came from a study of blood T cell repertoires in COVID-19 (dated by TCRdb to 2018 to 2021). For the wider study: The collaborator samples originated in the United States, Italy and Spain and spanned the acute and convalescent phases of COVID-19. The prospective study material was composed of cDNA or gDNA derived from T cells, B-cell-depleted T cells, or PBMCs. The dataset comprised deeply sampled blood TCRbeta repertoires from subjects exposed to, actively infected with, or recovered from COVID-19. A freely available public database, intended as a resource for researchers studying the immune response to SARS-CoV-2, is where the repertoires were released. The samples were drawn from the first 160 participants of the ongoing ImmuneRACE study and from over a thousand subjects provided by 6 global collaborators. Sample metadata almost always included a de-identified subject ID, COVID-19 status, age in years and sex. Where available, HLA class I and class II types were obtained from metadata supplied by the sample provider rather than from assay-based typing.

This clone occurred a few times. The antigen this receptor binds is unknown. Per-nucleotide qualities are absent, and no much larger clonotype sits a single base away. A second Seattle source provided samples from volunteer blood donors who had recovered from COVID-19. Each collaborating institution followed its own protocols to collect whole blood in K2EDTA tubes. For TCRbeta analysis, collaborator samples were shipped as frozen whole blood, as isolated PBMCs, or as DNA extracted from either sample type. Findings and caveats that apply to the study as a whole: How much clinical and demographic metadata was included differed by source and by participant, and the metadata was provided uncurated.

TCRbeta CDR3 regions were amplified from genomic DNA using the immunoSEQ Assay, a bias-controlled multiplex PCR. The paper's data handling went like this. Within the assay, amplification of reference gene primers was used to estimate how many nucleated cells each sample contained. Sequence reads were collapsed and filtered to measure the absolute abundance of every unique TCRbeta CDR3 rearrangement. For each sample, productive Simpson clonality was calculated as the square root of Simpson's diversity index over productive rearrangements. Here the immuneACCESS table is served through TCRdb, limited to in-frame sequences with V and J called. Missing clones are a known gap in these copies; in checked studies unresolved V genes cover under half, and the rest lacks a known reason. V and J calls and clone size come straight from that table; D and trimming were deduced from the DNA. The sample has roughly 220,000 clones on record, 84% of them singletons. The ten largest clones take up around 3.1% of the sample.

The CDR3, cysteine through phenylalanine, is 12 amino acids long. CDR3 DNA is the only sequence kept; it has 36 bases, read in frame from the first base. A distance of 9 bases separates the germline ends of V and J, which lose 1 base and 7 bases respectively. CDR1 SGHDT and CDR2 YYEEEE were looked up in the germline V gene. The TCR was taken from a woman aged 25 to 45 who had recovered from COVID-19. The sample was peripheral blood. In this chain, TRBV5-6 is recombined with TRBJ2-7; no D gene is confidently identified. The sequenced DNA is TGTGCCAGCAGCTTGTCTGCGGAGGAGCAGTACTTC. It translates as CASSLSAEEQYF.